This entry lists 27 T cell receptor beta chains sequenced from one sample in a study of blood T cells in healthy people across ages. A second 7 to 11 cycle PCR used barcoded and J-beta primers. Each CDR3 protein gets one entry after TCRdb re-called the 5' RACE reads with MiXCR. The sample lists 550,000 to 650,000 distinct CDR3 sequences, roughly 30% occurring once. Sequenced material: blood. The receptors stem from a woman of 80 years or more in good health.

The table lists this clonotype with many counts. One end of the junction fails to match germline, which may point to a read error. The chain recombines TRBV2 with TRBJ2-7; 7 nucleotides align to TRBD1. The germline V gene encodes CDR1 SNHLY and CDR2 FYNNEI. The CDR3 length is 13 residues. CDR3 amino acids: CASREDRVGEQYF. The CDR3 DNA reads as TGTGCCAGCAGGGAAGACAGGGTTGGCGAGCAGTACTTC.

As for this clonotype: A much larger clone differs from this one at a single base, so this may be a read error. This CDR3 is missing its conserved last phenylalanine or tryptophan, likely due to a read error. The J gene is TRBJ2-7, the V gene TRBV6-2 or TRBV6-3; D remains ambiguous. The germline V and J ends were trimmed by 5 bases and 2 bases, with 13 bases remaining between them. This CDR3 contains 14 residues. The V gene's germline CDR1 is MNHEY and CDR2 SVGEGT. The CDR3 sequence is CASSNYGATYEQYL. DNA for the CDR3: TGTGCCAGCAGTAACTACGGTGCTACCTACGAGCAGTACTTG.

Turning to this clonotype: A read error may produce the germline difference seen at one junction end. The genes are TRBV28 and TRBJ1-2; no reliable D call. Germline CDR1 reads MDHEN; CDR2 reads SYDVKM. The CDR3 contains 12 residues. The CDR3 reads CASSPLGFGHTF. In DNA form, the CDR3 reads TGTGCCAGCAGTCCATTGGGTTTTGGCCACACCTTC.

The chain couples TRBV30 to TRBJ2-2, with 7 bases lining up with TRBD1. Germline V gene data show CDR1 as GTSNPN and CDR2 as SVGIG (reference sequence). J was trimmed by 3 bases and V by 5 bases; bases with no gene match: 6. CDR3 length: 14 amino acids. CDR3 protein: CAWVGTDYTGELFF. CDR3 sequence (DNA): TGTGCCTGGGTAGGGACAGATTACACCGGGGAGCTGTTTTTT.

This clonotype has just a few counts. CDR3 amino acids: CASTLGGAGGELFF. The CDR3 bases are TGTGCCAGCACTTTGGGGGGCGCGGGTGGGGAGCTGTTTTTT. This chain joins TRBV6-5 and TRBJ2-2; D is perhaps TRBD1 or TRBD2 (6 bases each). CDR1 and CDR2 (germline): MNHEY, SVGAGI. With 7 bases removed from V and 8 bases from J, the gap between germline ends came to 17 bases. The CDR3 totals 14 residues.

This clonotype was counted a few times. This rearrangement joins TRBV6-6 to TRBJ1-6; the D gene is possibly TRBD1 (6 bases). V lost 2 bases and J 10 bases, leaving 12 bases between the germline ends. The germline CDR1 and CDR2 sequences are MNHNY and SVGAGI (reference sequence). The CDR3 covers 14 residues. Here the CDR3 DNA reads TGTGCCAGCAGTTACAGGGGGGGACACTCACCCCTCCACTTT. Residues: CASSYRGGHSPLHF.

The table lists this clonotype with many counts. The CDR3 DNA is TGCGCCAGCAGCTTGGAGTCTAGCGGGACCATTTACGAGCAGTACTTC. Translating gives CASSLESSGTIYEQYF. The chain couples TRBV5-1 to TRBJ2-7, with 9 bases aligning to TRBD2. Germline-derived CDR1 and CDR2 are SGHRS and YFSETQ. This CDR3 spans 16 amino acids. V was pared by 0 bases and J by 4 bases, with 8 bases of the junction left unmatched.

This clonotype was detected ten times or more. The V and J genes are TRBV28 and TRBJ2-7; maybe TRBD1 (5 bases). V was trimmed by 8 bases and J by 5 bases, leaving 16 bases between them. CDR3 length equals 13 residues. Germline V gives CDR1 MDHEN, CDR2 SYDVKM. The chain's CDR3 is CASAGQGVHEQYF. The CDR3 bases are TGTGCCAGCGCAGGGCAGGGTGTACACGAGCAGTACTTC.

This clonotype occurred many times. CDR3 amino acids: CATSRDTNRGYNEQFF. CDR3 sequence (DNA): TGTGCCACCAGCAGAGACACCAACAGGGGCTACAATGAGCAGTTCTTC. J is TRBJ2-1 and V is TRBV15, with TRBD1 matching 7 bases. V dropped 0 bases and J dropped 3; count of bases not matched to a gene: 5. The CDR3 has 16 amino acids. The germline gives CDR1 LNHNV, CDR2 YYDKDF (reference sequence).

The V and J genes are TRBV7-9 and TRBJ1-3; D not resolved. There are 11 residues in the CDR3. Germline assignment: CDR1 SEHNR and CDR2 FQNEAQ (reference sequence). The V end lost 8 bases, the J end lost 7 bases, and 9 bases lay between the germline ends. The CDR3 region has the DNA TGTGCCAGCGAGACACCGAACACCATATATTTT. Translation: CASETPNTIYF.

The chain employs TRBV29-1 and TRBJ2-7; 10 bases are a match to TRBD2. The CDR3 length is 14 residues. The germline CDR1 and CDR2 sequences are SQVTM and ANQGSEA. Trimming cost V 2 bases and J 2 bases; bases outside gene matches: 3. CDR3 DNA sequence: TGCAGCGTTGAACTAGCGGGGGATCCCTACGAGCAGTACTTC. Protein product: CSVELAGDPYEQYF.

This chain uses TRBV2 with TRBJ2-7; D is unclear. V lost 7 bases, J lost 7 bases, and 20 bases lay in between. The CDR3 consists of 14 residues. Germline CDR1 SNHLY, CDR2 FYNNEI. The CDR3 loop reads CASNRYQSYNEQYF. The CDR3 DNA sequence: TGTGCCAGCAATAGATACCAGTCCTACAATGAGCAGTACTTC.

Note on this clonotype: The junction differs from germline at one of its ends, possibly a read error. The CDR3 loop is CASIRDSGHSPPHF. The CDR3 DNA sequence: TGTGCCAGCATTCGGGACTCCGGTCATTCACCCCCCCACTTT. The V and J genes are TRBV6-2 or TRBV6-3 and TRBJ1-6; the D gene is possibly TRBD1 (5 bases). Looked up from germline, CDR1 is MNHEY and CDR2 is SVGEGT. This CDR3 has 14 amino acids.

This clonotype was seen many times. The J gene is TRBJ2-1, the V gene TRBV6-6; tentative D call: TRBD2 (6 bases). CDR1 and CDR2 from the germline V gene are MNHNY and SVGAGI (reference sequence). The V gene lost 4 bases and the J gene lost 4 bases, with 17 bases spanning the gap. This CDR3 has 16 amino acids. In DNA form, the CDR3 reads TGTGCCAGCAGTTCCCTCGGGGGACTCTTTTACAATGAGCAGTTCTTC. Protein sequence: CASSSLGGLFYNEQFF.

This clonotype has only a few counts. A single base separates this from a much larger clone, so it may be a read error. J is TRBJ2-5 and V is TRBV7-6, with 7 bases identical to TRBD2. CDR3 length: 13 residues. V shed 5 bases and J 11 bases; nucleotides not matched to a gene: 11. From germline, CDR1 is SGHVS and CDR2 FNYEAQ. The CDR3: CASSSRDYNEQYF. CDR3 nucleotides: TGTGCCAGCAGCAGCCGGGACTACAATGAGCAGTACTTC.

As for this clonotype: A single base separates this from a much larger clone, so it may be a read error. Without the conserved terminal phenylalanine or tryptophan, this CDR3 likely stems from a read error. This rearrangement joins TRBV6-2 or TRBV6-3 to TRBJ1-5; the match to TRBD1 covers 9 bases. The CDR3 contains 19 residues. Germline CDR1 is MNHEY and CDR2 is SVGEGT. V shed 2 bases, J shed 7 bases, and the junction held 18 bases outside the gene matches. As DNA, the CDR3 is TGTGCCAGCAGTTACACGCCGGGGACAGGGTCAACTCAGGGCCAGCCCCAGCATGTT. Amino acid sequence: CASSYTPGTGSTQGQPQHV.

This clonotype was detected ten times or more. Just one base apart from a much larger clone, this may be a read error. This CDR3 is CASSQVLAGGWNEQFF. In DNA, the CDR3 is TGTGCCAGCAGCCAGGTATTAGCGGGGGGATGGAATGAGCAGTTCTTC. The V and J genes are TRBV4-2 and TRBJ2-1; 10 bases agree with TRBD2. From germline, CDR1 is LGHNA and CDR2 YNFKEQ. V shed 3 bases and J 7 bases; nucleotides not matched to a gene: 9. This CDR3 has 16 residues.

Comment on this clonotype: It may be a read error: a sequence one base away is much more abundant. V and J are TRBV27 and TRBJ2-1; possible D gene TRBD1, 6 bases. Germline CDR1 is MNHEY and CDR2 is SMNVEV (reference sequence). V lost 4 bases and J lost 4, with 23 bases in between. The CDR3 loop spans 18 amino acids. CDR3 DNA: TGTGCCAGCAGTTCATCAGGAACAGGGCAGCGCCGGTACAATGAGCAGTTCTTC. Amino acids: CASSSSGTGQRRYNEQFF.

This clonotype showed up many times. This sequence joins TRBV10-3 and TRBJ2-5, with D uncertain. The CDR3 runs 12 residues. Trimming took off 4 bases at V and 1 base at J, with 4 bases between the two ends. Germline V gives CDR1 ENHRY, CDR2 SYGVKD. CDR3 in amino acids: CAISAIQETQYF. CDR3 sequence (DNA): TGTGCCATCAGTGCGATCCAAGAGACCCAGTACTTC.

The rearrangement links TRBV20-1 to TRBJ2-1; 9 bases line up with TRBD2. Germline-derived CDR1 and CDR2 are DFQATT and SNEGSKA (reference sequence). Trimming took 4 bases from V and 0 from J; bases not matched to a gene: 4. The CDR3 runs 15 residues. DNA of the CDR3: TGCAGTGCTAAGCGGGGGGTATTCTCCTACAATGAGCAGTTCTTC. It is translated as CSAKRGVFSYNEQFF.

The chain recombines TRBV5-1 with TRBJ2-7; D not certain. This CDR3 region has 14 residues. Germline loops: CDR1 SGHRS, CDR2 YFSETQ. V gave up 3 bases and J gave up 1 base, with 11 bases separating them. CDR3 protein: CASSSLGQSYEQYF. For the CDR3, the DNA is TGCGCCAGCAGCTCCCTAGGGCAGTCCTACGAGCAGTACTTC.

This clonotype has a handful of counts. V gene TRBV6-1 combines with J gene TRBJ1-1; D is undetermined. The V gene lost 8 bases and the J gene lost 2 bases, with 12 bases spanning the gap. Germline-derived CDR1 and CDR2 are MNHNS and SASEGT. The CDR3 is 13 residues long. CDR3 residues: CASRSSGNTEAFF. The DNA of the CDR3 is TGTGCCAGCCGGAGTTCGGGAAACACTGAAGCTTTCTTT.

This clonotype was observed many times. This chain connects TRBV5-6 to TRBJ2-7; 7 bases are a match to TRBD1. The junction had 13 bases not matched to a gene; V was cut back by 2 bases and J by 11 bases. From germline, CDR1 is SGHDT and CDR2 YYEEEE. The CDR3 has 14 amino acids. The CDR3, as DNA: TGTGCCAGCAGCTTAGGACAGGACGGCCGTGAGGAGTACTTC. This gives the protein CASSLGQDGREEYF.

This clonotype was detected only a few times. A much larger clone lies a single base off, so this may be a read error. The rearrangement joins TRBV20-1 to TRBJ2-1; D perhaps matches TRBD2 (5 bases). From germline, CDR1 is DFQATT and CDR2 SNEGSKA (reference sequence). The CDR3 consists of 12 residues. CDR3 DNA: TGCAGTGCTAGTTCTCGGGGAGATGAGCGGTTCTTC. Its translation is CSASSRGDERFF.

This clonotype was observed at least ten times. This sequence joins TRBV5-5 and TRBJ2-7; D may be TRBD2 (6 bases). From germline, CDR1 is SGHKS and CDR2 YYEKEE (reference sequence). There are 14 residues in the CDR3. V was shortened by 3 bases and J by 1 base, with 11 bases between the two germline ends. CDR3 in amino acids: CASSWRDVSYEQYF. CDR3 nucleotides: TGTGCCAGCAGCTGGAGGGACGTTTCCTACGAGCAGTACTTC.

The chain is built from TRBV18 and TRBJ2-1, with TRBD2 matching 9 bases. V lost 3 bases to trimming and J lost 8 bases; unmatched junction nucleotides: 8. The germline gives CDR1 KGHSH, CDR2 LQKENI. The CDR3 totals 15 residues. The CDR3 DNA follows: TGTGCCAGCTCACCCGATGGACTAGCGATGGATGAGCAGTTCTTC. Protein: CASSPDGLAMDEQFF.

In its sample, this clonotype was seen a few times. With a much larger clone just one base away, this may be a read error. J is TRBJ2-7 and V is TRBV3-1; D call uncertain. CDR1 LGHDT and CDR2 YNNKEL come from the germline V gene (reference sequence). V gave up 1 base and J gave up 7 bases, with 11 bases separating them. The CDR3 covers 13 residues. The CDR3 sequence: CASSQGRVNEQYF. CDR3 nucleotides: TGTGCCAGCAGCCAAGGTCGCGTTAATGAGCAGTACTTC.